This entry features one T cell receptor beta chain sequence. In the original workflow: Quantification of nucleated cells was approximated via reference gene primer amplification. Generated by immunoSEQ multiplex PCR, the TCRdb table keeps only in-frame clones and is missing some. The DNA was the basis for D and trimming; V, J and clone size are from that table. In the table there are almost 300,000 clones, around nine tenths of which are singletons. This sample is drawn from a study of blood T cell repertoires in COVID-19. About the study: The study drew acute and convalescent COVID-19 samples from the United States, Italy and Spain. PBMCs, B-cell-depleted T cells, or T cells provided the cDNA or gDNA that made up the material.

V gave up 6 bases and J gave up 1 base, with 9 bases separating them. Germline assignment: CDR1 SEHNR and CDR2 FQNEAQ (reference sequence). CDR3 length: 14 amino acids. Sequencing was carried out using peripheral blood. The clonotype originates from a man between 65 and 85 years old with acute or convalescent COVID-19. The chain joins TRBV7-9 to TRBJ2-2, with D possibly matching TRBD2 (5 bases). CDR3 sequence: CASRLDLNTGELFF. CDR3 DNA: TGTGCCAGCAGACTAGACTTGAACACCGGGGAGCTGTTTTTT.